One and the same sample provided the 15 T cell receptor beta chains below, sequenced in a study of identical twins. TCRdb reanalysed the 5' RACE reads using MiXCR and keeps one entry per CDR3 protein. The table records some 1,600,000 distinct CDR3 sequences, less than 40% of them present only once. The sequencing sample was made of cord blood. Receptors were obtained from a newborn girl in good health.

This chain joins TRBV12-3 or TRBV12-4 and TRBJ2-3; 11 bases agree with TRBD2. V dropped 0 bases and J dropped 11; count of bases not matched to a gene: 7. The CDR3 is made up of 15 amino acids. The CDR3 region has the DNA TGTGCCAGCAGTTTAGCGCTACTAGCGGGAGTGGTGCAGTATTTT. It is translated as CASSLALLAGVVQYF.

This clonotype occurred a few times. The chain links TRBV6-5 to TRBJ2-5; a possible D gene is TRBD2 (5 bases). The J call may not be correct, given that the DNA end is closer to TRBJ2-7. CDR1 and CDR2 (germline): MNHEY, SVGAGI. The CDR3 runs 13 residues. Here the CDR3 DNA reads TGTGCCAGCAGTGCCGGACGTGCGGGCGAGCAGTACTTC. This gives the protein CASSAGRAGEQYF.

The V call is TRBV6-5, the J call TRBJ1-2, with D hard to call. The germline V gene has CDR1 MNHEY and CDR2 SVGAGI. CDR3 length: 14 residues. The V gene lost 2 bases and the J gene lost 4 bases, with 11 bases spanning the gap. CDR3 sequence reads: CASSYHRGAYGYTF. CDR3 in DNA: TGTGCCAGCAGTTACCACCGGGGAGCCTATGGCTACACCTTC.

The chain employs TRBV21-1 and TRBJ2-1; the table assigns TRBD2, which was not confirmed against the DNA. TRBV21-1 is a pseudogene locus. CDR3 length: 19 residues. The CDR3 DNA follows: TGTGCCAGCAGCAAAGGGGTAGCGGGAGGGCCGGGCTCCTACAATGAGCAGTTCTTC. It is translated as CASSKGVAGGPGSYNEQFF.

The chain combines TRBV4-2 with TRBJ1-3; 7 bases match TRBD1. With V trimmed by 4 bases and J by 0 bases, 6 bases remained unmatched. Looked up from germline, CDR1 is LGHNA and CDR2 is YNFKEQ. The CDR3 loop spans 16 amino acids. This CDR3 is CASSPKGQVSGNTIYF. The CDR3 DNA reads as TGTGCCAGCAGCCCAAAAGGACAGGTCTCTGGAAACACCATATATTTT.

A remark on this clonotype: Compared with germline, one end of the junction differs, possibly owing to a read error. V gene TRBV7-6 combines with J gene TRBJ1-5; D not resolved. The germline V gene has CDR1 SGHVS and CDR2 FNYEAQ. The CDR3 covers 14 residues. For the CDR3, the DNA is TGTGCCAGCAGCTTATCCTCCGGGAATCAGGCCCAGCATTTT. Protein: CASSLSSGNQAQHF.

This chain joins TRBV10-3 and TRBJ2-7, with D perhaps TRBD1 or TRBD2 (6 bases each). CDR1 is ENHRY and CDR2 is SYGVKD in the germline V gene. The CDR3 has 16 residues. The ends were cut back, 4 bases at V and 0 bases at J, with 16 bases in the middle. The CDR3 DNA is TGTGCCATCAGTGGTAATGGAAAGGGGGGCTCCTACGAGCAGTACTTC. Protein sequence: CAISGNGKGGSYEQYF.

This clonotype was picked up a small number of times. The gene calls are TRBV2 and TRBJ1-2; 8 nucleotides agree with TRBD1. Germline values: CDR1 SNHLY, CDR2 FYNNEI. V was clipped by 7 bases and J by 6 bases; unmatched bases: 7. The CDR3 length is 13 residues. The CDR3 here is CASTLTGVNGYTF. In DNA form, the CDR3 reads TGTGCCAGCACACTGACAGGGGTGAATGGCTACACCTTC.

The V gene is TRBV2, the J gene TRBJ1-6, with D tentatively TRBD1 (6 bases). The germline V and J ends were trimmed by 6 bases and 11 bases, with 14 bases remaining between them. Germline CDR1 is SNHLY and CDR2 is FYNNEI. The CDR3 has 13 amino acids. The CDR3 sequence is CASRGDQGTPLHF. The CDR3 region has the DNA TGTGCCAGCAGAGGCGACCAGGGGACACCCCTCCACTTT.

This clonotype was picked up a small number of times. The V and J genes are TRBV28 and TRBJ2-3; 12 nucleotides agree with TRBD2. CDR1 and CDR2 from the germline V gene are MDHEN and SYDVKM. This CDR3 comprises 17 residues. Unmatched junction bases numbered 9, after V lost 6 bases and J lost 2 bases. The CDR3 reads CASSTGTSGLFTDTQYF. DNA for the CDR3: TGTGCCAGCAGCACAGGGACTAGCGGGTTGTTCACAGATACGCAGTATTTT.

This clonotype was seen only a few times. The chain uses TRBV6-5 and TRBJ2-7; TRBD2 matches 7 bases. CDR3 size: 16 residues. Germline CDR1 and CDR2: MNHEY and SVGAGI. J was trimmed by 0 bases and V by 5 bases; bases with no gene match: 10. The CDR3 DNA reads TGTGCCAGCAGTCGTACCACTAGCGCTCCCTCCTACGAGCAGTACTTC. Translating gives CASSRTTSAPSYEQYF.

This chain links TRBV24-1 with TRBJ2-7; possible D gene TRBD2, 5 bases. V lost 5 bases to trimming and J lost 2 bases, with 12 bases between them. The germline gives CDR1 KGHDR, CDR2 SFDVKD. The CDR3 extends over 14 amino acids. In DNA form, the CDR3 reads TGTGCCACCAGTGCTCCGGGGTCTCCCTACGAGCAGTACTTC. It yields the protein CATSAPGSPYEQYF.

As to this clonotype: A much more abundant neighbour one base away suggests this may be a read error. The rearrangement joins TRBV29-1 to TRBJ2-5; 11 positions match TRBD1. The CDR3 has 15 amino acids. V shed 6 bases and J 0 bases; nucleotides not matched to a gene: 6. Germline loops: CDR1 SQVTM, CDR2 ANQGSEA. This CDR3 is CSVDRGHNYQETQYF. The CDR3 coding sequence is TGCAGCGTGGACAGGGGGCACAATTACCAAGAGACCCAGTACTTC.

This chain's CDR3 is CSARVGNSGEKLFF. CDR3 bases: TGCAGTGCTAGAGTTGGGAATTCGGGTGAAAAACTGTTTTTT. The chain has TRBV20-1 and TRBJ1-4; D unresolved. V was trimmed by 1 base and J by 7 bases, leaving 13 bases between them. Germline-derived CDR1 and CDR2 are DFQATT and SNEGSKA (reference sequence). The CDR3 contains 14 residues.

The CDR3, as DNA: TGTGCCAGCAGTCAACCGGGACTAGCGGTCAATGAGCAGTACTTC. Protein product: CASSQPGLAVNEQYF. The genes are TRBV27 and TRBJ2-5; 11 bases line up with TRBD2. J was trimmed by 11 bases and V by 5 bases; bases with no gene match: 13. CDR1 and CDR2 from the germline V gene are MNHEY and SMNVEV (reference sequence). CDR3 length: 15 residues.